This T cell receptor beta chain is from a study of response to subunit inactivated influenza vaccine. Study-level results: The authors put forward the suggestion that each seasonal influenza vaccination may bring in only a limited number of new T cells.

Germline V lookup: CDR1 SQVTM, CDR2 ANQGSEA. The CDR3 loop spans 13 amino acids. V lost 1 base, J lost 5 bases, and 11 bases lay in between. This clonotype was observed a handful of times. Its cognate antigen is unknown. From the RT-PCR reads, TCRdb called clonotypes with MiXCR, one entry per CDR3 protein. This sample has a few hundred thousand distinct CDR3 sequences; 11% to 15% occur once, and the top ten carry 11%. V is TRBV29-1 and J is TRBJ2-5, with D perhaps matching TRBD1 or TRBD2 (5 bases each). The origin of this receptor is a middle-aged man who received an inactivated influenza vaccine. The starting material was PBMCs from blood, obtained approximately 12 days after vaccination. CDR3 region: CSVEGDHGETQYF. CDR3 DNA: TGCAGCGTTGAAGGGGACCACGGGGAGACCCAGTACTTC.